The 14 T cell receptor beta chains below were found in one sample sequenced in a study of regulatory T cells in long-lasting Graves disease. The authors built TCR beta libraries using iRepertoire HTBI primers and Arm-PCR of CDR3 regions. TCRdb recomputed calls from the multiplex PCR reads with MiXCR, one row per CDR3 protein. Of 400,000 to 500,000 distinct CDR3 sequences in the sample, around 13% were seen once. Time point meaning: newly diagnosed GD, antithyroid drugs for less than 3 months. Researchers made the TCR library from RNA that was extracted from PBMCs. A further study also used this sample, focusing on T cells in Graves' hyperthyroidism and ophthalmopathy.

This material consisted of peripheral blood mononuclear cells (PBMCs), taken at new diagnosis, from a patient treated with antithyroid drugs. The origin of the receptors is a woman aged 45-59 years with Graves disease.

CDR3 in DNA: TGTGCCAGCAGCCAAGAGCCGGGACAGGGGACAGATACGCAGTATTTT. Its protein product is CASSQEPGQGTDTQYF. This sequence joins TRBV3-1 and TRBJ2-3; 10 nucleotides line up with TRBD1. Germline CDR1 and CDR2: LGHDT and YNNKEL (reference sequence). J gave up 3 bases and V 0 bases, and 3 bases lay outside the gene matches. The CDR3 has 16 amino acids.

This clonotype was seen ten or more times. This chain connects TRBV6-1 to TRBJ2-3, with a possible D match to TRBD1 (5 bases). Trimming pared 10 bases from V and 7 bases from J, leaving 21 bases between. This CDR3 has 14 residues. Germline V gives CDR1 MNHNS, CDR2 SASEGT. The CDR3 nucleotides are TGTGCCACCGGATGGGGCACGGGTATGAATACGCAGTATTTT. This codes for CATGWGTGMNTQYF.

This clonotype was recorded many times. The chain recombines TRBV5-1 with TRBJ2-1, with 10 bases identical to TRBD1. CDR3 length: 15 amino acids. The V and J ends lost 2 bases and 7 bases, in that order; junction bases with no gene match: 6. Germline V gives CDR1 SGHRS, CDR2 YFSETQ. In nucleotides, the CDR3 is TGCGCCAGCAGCTTATCCGGGACAGGGGAAAATGAGCAGTTCTTC. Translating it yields CASSLSGTGENEQFF.

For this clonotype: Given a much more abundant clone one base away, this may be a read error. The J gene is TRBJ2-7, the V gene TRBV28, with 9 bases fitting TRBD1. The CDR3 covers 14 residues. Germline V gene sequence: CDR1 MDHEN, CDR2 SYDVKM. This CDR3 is CASNPGQGINERYF. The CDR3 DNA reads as TGTGCCAGCAATCCGGGACAGGGAATCAACGAGCGGTACTTC.

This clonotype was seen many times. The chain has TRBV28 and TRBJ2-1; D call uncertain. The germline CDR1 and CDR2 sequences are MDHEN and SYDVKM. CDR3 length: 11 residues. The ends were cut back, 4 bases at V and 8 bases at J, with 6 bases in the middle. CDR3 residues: CASSYGHEQFF. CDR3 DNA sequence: TGTGCCAGCAGTTATGGTCATGAGCAGTTCTTC.

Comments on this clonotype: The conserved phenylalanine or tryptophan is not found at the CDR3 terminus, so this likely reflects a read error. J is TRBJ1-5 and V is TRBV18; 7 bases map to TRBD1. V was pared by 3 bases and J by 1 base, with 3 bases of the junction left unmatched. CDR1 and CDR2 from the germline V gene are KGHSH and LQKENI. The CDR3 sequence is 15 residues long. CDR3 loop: CASSPTGISNQPQHS. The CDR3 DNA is TGTGCCAGCTCACCGACAGGGATAAGCAATCAGCCCCAGCATTCT.

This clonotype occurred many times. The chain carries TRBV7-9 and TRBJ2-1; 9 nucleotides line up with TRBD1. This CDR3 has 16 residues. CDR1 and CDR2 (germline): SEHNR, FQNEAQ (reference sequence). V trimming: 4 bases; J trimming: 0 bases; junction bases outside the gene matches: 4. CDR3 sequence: CASSSLTGGSYNEQFF. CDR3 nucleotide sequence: TGTGCCAGCAGCTCACTGACAGGGGGCTCCTACAATGAGCAGTTCTTC.

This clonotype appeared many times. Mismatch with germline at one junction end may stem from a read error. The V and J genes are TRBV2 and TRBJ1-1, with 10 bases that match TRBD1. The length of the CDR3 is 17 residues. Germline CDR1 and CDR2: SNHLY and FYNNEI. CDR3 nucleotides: TGTGCCAGCAGTGAAGCGGATGTGGGACAGGGGAACCCTGAAGCTTTCTTT. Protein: CASSEADVGQGNPEAFF. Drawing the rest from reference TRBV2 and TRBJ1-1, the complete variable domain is EPEVTQTPSHQVTQMGQEVILRCVPISNHLYFYWYRQILGQKVEFLVSFYNNEISEKSEIFDDQFSVERPDGSNFTLKIRSTKLEDSAMYFCASSEADVGQGNPEAFFGQGTRLTVV.

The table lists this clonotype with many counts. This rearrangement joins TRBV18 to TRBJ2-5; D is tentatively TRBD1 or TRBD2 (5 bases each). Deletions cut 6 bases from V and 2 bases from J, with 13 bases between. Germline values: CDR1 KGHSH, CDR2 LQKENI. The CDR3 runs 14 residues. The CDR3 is CASSGASGQETQYF. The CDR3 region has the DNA TGTGCCAGCTCCGGGGCGAGCGGACAAGAGACCCAGTACTTC.

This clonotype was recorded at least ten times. The CDR3, as DNA: TGTGCCAGCAGCCGGCTAGCGGCCACCGGGGAGCTGTTTTTT. It translates to CASSRLAATGELFF. The rearrangement links TRBV12-3 or TRBV12-4 to TRBJ2-2; 7 bases are shared with TRBD2. Losses at the gene ends were 6 bases for V and 4 bases for J; bases not matched to a gene: 5. This CDR3 is 14 amino acids long.

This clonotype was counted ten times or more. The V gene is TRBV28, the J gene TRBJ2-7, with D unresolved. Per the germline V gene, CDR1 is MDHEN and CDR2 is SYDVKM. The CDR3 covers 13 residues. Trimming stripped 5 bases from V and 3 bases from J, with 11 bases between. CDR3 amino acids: CASSLVTFYEQYF. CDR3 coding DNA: TGTGCCAGCAGTCTCGTGACTTTCTACGAGCAGTACTTC.

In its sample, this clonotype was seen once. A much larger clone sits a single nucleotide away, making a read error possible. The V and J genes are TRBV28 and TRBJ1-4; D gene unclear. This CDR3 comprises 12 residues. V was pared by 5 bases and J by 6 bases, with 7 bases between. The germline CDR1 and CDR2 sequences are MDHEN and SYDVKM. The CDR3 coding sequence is TGTGCCAGCAGTGAGGCGTATGAAAAACTGTTTTTT. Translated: CASSEAYEKLFF.

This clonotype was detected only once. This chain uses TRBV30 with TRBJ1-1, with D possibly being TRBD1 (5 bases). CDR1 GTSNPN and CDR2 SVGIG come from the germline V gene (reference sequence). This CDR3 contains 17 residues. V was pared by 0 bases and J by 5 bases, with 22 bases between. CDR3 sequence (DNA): TGTGCCTGGAGTGTGGTTTGGGGGGGGACCTTGGGGACTGAAGCTTTCTTT. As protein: CAWSVVWGGTLGTEAFF. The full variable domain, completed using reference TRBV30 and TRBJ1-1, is SQTIHQWPATLVQPVGSPLSLECTVEGTSNPNLYWYRQAAGRGLQLLFYSVGIGQISSEVPQNLSASRPQDRQFILSSKKLLLSDSGFYLCAWSVVWGGTLGTEAFFGQGTRLTVV.

CDR3 DNA sequence: TGTGCCAGCAGTGCCTCCGGGACAGGCATAGGCAATGAGCAGTTCTTC. Protein: CASSASGTGIGNEQFF. The chain combines TRBV28 with TRBJ2-1; 8 bases fit TRBD1. Germline CDR1 MDHEN, CDR2 SYDVKM. V shed 5 bases, J shed 6 bases, and the junction held 12 bases outside the gene matches. This CDR3 is 16 amino acids long. The variable domain in full, with the rest retrieved from reference TRBV28 and TRBJ2-1, is DVKVTQSSRYLVKRTGEKVFLECVQDMDHENMFWYRQDPGLGLRLIYFSYDVKMKEKGDIPEGYSVSREKKERFSLILESASTNQTSMYLCASSASGTGIGNEQFFGPGTRLTVL.